The 3 T cell receptor beta chains below all came from one sample that was sequenced in a study of T cells after yellow fever vaccination. TCRdb analysed the 5' RACE reads with MiXCR anew, one entry per CDR3 protein. The table lists some 290,000 distinct CDR3 sequences, around a tenth of them singletons, with about 3.3% in the top ten. The sample here was CD4+ T cells sorted from PBMCs, taken 45 days after the yellow fever booster vaccination. These receptors were obtained from a man aged 18 to 29 who received the YFV17D yellow fever vaccine.

This clonotype was observed a few times. The gene calls are TRBV7-3 and TRBJ2-6; no reliable D call. The germline V and J ends were trimmed by 4 bases and 1 base, with 8 bases remaining between them. From germline, CDR1 is SGHTA and CDR2 FQGTGA. CDR3 size: 15 residues. The CDR3 DNA sequence: TGTGCCAGCAGCTCAAGCGTATCTGGGGCCAACGTCCTGACTTTC. This translates into CASSSSVSGANVLTF.

This clonotype was seen a few times. The chain has TRBV6-5 and TRBJ1-1, with D possibly TRBD1 on 6 matching bases. CDR3 length: 15 amino acids. Per germline, CDR1 MNHEY and CDR2 SVGAGI. V gave up 5 bases and J gave up 1 base, with 14 bases separating them. CDR3 amino acids: CASSDHRASNTEAFF. CDR3 sequence (DNA): TGTGCCAGCAGTGATCACAGGGCCTCGAACACTGAAGCTTTCTTT.

This clonotype has only a few counts. This chain links TRBV3-1 with TRBJ1-1, with TRBD1 matching 7 bases. Germline-derived CDR1 and CDR2 are LGHDT and YNNKEL (reference sequence). J gave up 4 bases and V 7 bases, and 9 bases lay outside the gene matches. This CDR3 is built from 14 residues. The DNA of the CDR3 is TGTGCCAGCACTCCCTCAGGGGGGGGCACTGAAGCTTTCTTT. Translating it yields CASTPSGGGTEAFF.